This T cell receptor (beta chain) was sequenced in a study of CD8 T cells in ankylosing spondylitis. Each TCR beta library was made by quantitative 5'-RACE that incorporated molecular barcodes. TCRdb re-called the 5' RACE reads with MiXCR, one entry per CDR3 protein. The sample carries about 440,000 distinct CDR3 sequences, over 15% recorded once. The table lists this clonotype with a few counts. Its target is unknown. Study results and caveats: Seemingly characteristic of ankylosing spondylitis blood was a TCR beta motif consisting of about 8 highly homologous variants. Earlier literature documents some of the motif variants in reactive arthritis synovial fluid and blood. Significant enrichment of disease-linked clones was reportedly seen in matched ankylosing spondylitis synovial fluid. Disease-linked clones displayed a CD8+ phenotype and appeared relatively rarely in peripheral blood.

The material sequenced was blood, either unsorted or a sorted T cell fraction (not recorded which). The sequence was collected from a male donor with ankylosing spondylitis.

CDR3 nucleotide sequence: TGTGCCAGCGGGCGGGACAGCCCCTCCTACGAGCAGTACTTC. Encoded protein: CASGRDSPSYEQYF. This chain uses TRBV7-2 with TRBJ2-7, with a weak D call TRBD1 (7 bases). Germline V gives CDR1 SGHTA, CDR2 FQGNSA. V was trimmed by 8 bases and J by 0 bases, leaving 14 bases between them. The CDR3 is 14 residues long. The full variable domain, with the rest looked up from reference TRBV7-2 and TRBJ2-7, is GAGVSQSPSNKVTEKGKDVELRCDPISGHTALYWYRQSLGQGLEFLIYFQGNSAPDKSGLPSDRFSAERTGGSVSTLTIQRTQQEDSAVYLCASGRDSPSYEQYFGPGTRLTVT.